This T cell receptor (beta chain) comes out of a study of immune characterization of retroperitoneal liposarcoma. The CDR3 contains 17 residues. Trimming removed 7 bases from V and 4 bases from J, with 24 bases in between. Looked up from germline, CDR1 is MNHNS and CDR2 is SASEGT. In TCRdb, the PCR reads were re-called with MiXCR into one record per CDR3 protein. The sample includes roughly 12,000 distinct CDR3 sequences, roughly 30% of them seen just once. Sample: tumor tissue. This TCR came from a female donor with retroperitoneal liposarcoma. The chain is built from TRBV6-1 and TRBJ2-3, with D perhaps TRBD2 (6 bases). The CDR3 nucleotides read TGTGCCAGCACCCCCTCTCTCGGAGGGTTCAGGGCAGATACGCAGTATTTT. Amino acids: CASTPSLGGFRADTQYF.